This T cell receptor (beta chain) emerged from a study of control samples from healthy donors and cancer patients. TCRdb's copy holds only in-frame clones and misses some; the assay was immunoSEQ multiplex PCR. The data show some 120,000 clones, 91% seen once. V gave up 0 bases and J gave up 0 bases, with 15 bases separating them. The CDR3 has 17 amino acids. Germline CDR1 reads SGHRS; CDR2 reads YFSETQ. Material for sequencing was blood. This chain links TRBV5-1 with TRBJ1-1, with a tentative D call TRBD1 (5 bases). The source of this sequence is a woman aged 18 to 35 in good health. CDR3 residues: CASSLVPGLPLNTEAFF. The CDR3 region has the DNA TGCGCCAGCAGCTTGGTTCCAGGGCTACCATTGAACACTGAAGCTTTCTTT.